The entry below gives a single TCR beta chain sequence along with its context. Produced via immunoSEQ multiplex PCR; TCRdb's table is partial and in-frame only. The data hold more than 250,000 clones, with approximately 83% observed a single time. Germline values: CDR1 SNHLY, CDR2 FYNNEI. The V end lost 6 bases, the J end lost 4 bases, and 24 bases lay between the germline ends. The CDR3 sequence is 17 residues long. The record originates from a study of blood T cell repertoires in COVID-19. The sequence was collected from a young man who had recovered from COVID-19. The rearrangement joins TRBV2 to TRBJ1-2, with D tentatively TRBD1 (5 bases). The specimen was PBMCs or T cells enriched from blood (not recorded which). The CDR3 DNA follows: TGTGCCAGCAGCGGCCTGGAAGATCAGGGATTGGGCTATGGCTACACCTTC. Translation gives CASSGLEDQGLGYGYTF.